This T cell receptor (beta chain) was identified in a study of T-cell reconstitution after alpha-beta-depleted transplantation in children. This CDR3 is 14 amino acids long. V gave up 5 bases and J gave up 1 base; unmatched junction bases: 4. Germline V gene sequence: CDR1 DFQATT, CDR2 SNEGSKA (reference sequence). It was with unique molecular identifiers that the TCRbeta library was prepared. From the PCR reads, TCRdb called clonotypes with MiXCR, one entry per CDR3 protein. The sample records some 520,000 distinct CDR3 sequences, 30% to 35% being singletons. The sample in question was PBMCs from the stem cell graft donor, obtained from the stem cell graft. The origin of this receptor is a human donor who donated a stem cell graft to a child with aplastic anemia. The chain combines TRBV20-1 with TRBJ2-3; 9 bases are a match to TRBD2. CDR3 nucleotides: TGCAGTGCTGTAGCGGGAGATGGCACAGATACGCAGTATTTT. This translates into CSAVAGDGTDTQYF.